Listed below are T cell receptor beta chains from one sample, sequenced in a study of cytotoxic CD8 clonotypes in ibrutinib-treated CLL. Only in-frame clones appear in the TCRdb table, and some are missing; sequencing was by immunoSEQ multiplex PCR. The repertoire holds 97,000 or so clones, with approximately 78% as singletons. The material sequenced was PBMCs, taken after 12 months of ibrutinib treatment. Receptors were obtained from a human donor with chronic lymphocytic leukemia. The CDR3 runs from the conserved cysteine through the conserved F or W. A D gene is named only where the DNA matches it firmly. Some rows mark clone size as missing; the rest say once, few, many or name a class of expanded clone.

V	D	length	size	J	CDR3	DNA
TRBV4-3	-	16	once	TRBJ2-1	CASSQGGSGYYNEQFF	TGCGCCAGCAGCCAAGGTGGGAGCGGATACTACAATGAGCAGTTCTTC
TRBV5-1	-	15	-	TRBJ1-5	CASSLASGGNQPQHF	TGCGCCAGCAGCTTGGCCTCAGGTGGCAATCAGCCCCAGCATTTT
TRBV5-1	TRBD2	16	-	TRBJ2-7	CASSWNEPSGGYEQYF	TGCGCCAGCAGCTGGAATGAGCCTAGCGGGGGCTACGAGCAGTACTTC
TRBV4-1	-	14	-	TRBJ2-1	CASSLSGIPNEQFF	TGCGCCAGCAGCCTTTCCGGGATACCCAATGAGCAGTTCTTC
TRBV2	-	15	once	TRBJ1-1	CASSLLGGTNTEAFF	TGTGCCAGCAGTTTGCTCGGGGGAACGAACACTGAAGCTTTCTTT
TRBV11-3	TRBD1	13	-	TRBJ2-4	CASSRDRGDIQYF	TGTGCCAGCAGTCGGGACAGGGGGGACATTCAGTACTTC
TRBV28	-	14	-	TRBJ1-2	CASTVGWARDGYTF	TGTGCCAGCACCGTGGGATGGGCTCGCGATGGCTACACCTTC
TRBV6-1	TRBD1	15	-	TRBJ2-7	CASRRQDRGAYEQYF	TGTGCCAGCCGTAGACAGGACAGGGGAGCCTACGAGCAGTACTTC
TRBV5-1	-	11	-	TRBJ2-7	CASADGGEQYF	TGCGCCAGCGCGGATGGGGGTGAGCAGTACTTC
TRBV21-1	-	17	-	TRBJ2-7	CASSKAGKGQETGEQYF	TGTGCCAGCAGCAAGGCCGGGAAGGGACAGGAAACCGGCGAGCAGTACTTC
TRBV28	-	12	few	TRBJ2-1	CASNTFGNEQFF	TGTGCCAGCAATACGTTCGGCAATGAGCAGTTCTTC
TRBV30	TRBD1	15	-	TRBJ2-7	CAWSVYGTDTYEQYF	TGTGCCTGGAGTGTATATGGGACAGATACCTACGAGCAGTACTTC
TRBV19	TRBD1	15	-	TRBJ2-7	CASKKQTGSSYEQYF	TGTGCCAGTAAAAAACAGACAGGGTCCTCCTACGAGCAGTACTTC
TRBV12-5	TRBD2	19	-	TRBJ2-1	CASGLVVGVLAGVDNEQFF	TGTGCTAGTGGTTTGGTAGTTGGCGTACTAGCGGGGGTGGACAATGAGCAGTTCTTC
TRBV5-1	-	12	-	TRBJ2-7	CASSMDRFEQYF	TGCGCCAGCAGCATGGACAGATTCGAGCAGTACTTC
TRBV5-4	-	14	many	TRBJ1-3	CASSDTSSGNTIYF	TGTGCCAGCAGCGACACGAGCTCTGGAAACACCATATATTTT
TRBV5-6	-	16	once	TRBJ1-6	CASSLGPRPGNSPLHF	TGTGCCAGCAGCCTGGGACCCAGGCCGGGTAATTCACCCCTCCACTTT
TRBV10-2	-	13	-	TRBJ1-6	CAIGKTDNSPLHF	TGCGCCATTGGTAAGACTGATAATTCACCCCTCCACTTT
TRBV19	TRBD2	16	-	TRBJ2-3	CASSIVAGGGADTQYF	TGTGCCAGTAGTATAGTGGCGGGGGGAGGAGCAGATACGCAGTATTTT
TRBV7-2	TRBD2	17	-	TRBJ2-5	CASSLEPGGGRSLTQYF	TGTGCCAGCAGCTTAGAACCGGGCGGGGGAAGGTCTCTGACCCAGTACTTC
TRBV6-1	-	13	-	TRBJ1-5	CATGILSNQPQHF	TGTGCCACCGGGATTTTGAGCAATCAGCCCCAGCATTTT
TRBV7-9	-	16	-	TRBJ1-1	CASSLHYGGSGTEAFF	TGTGCCAGCAGCTTACACTATGGTGGAAGTGGCACTGAAGCTTTCTTT
TRBV11-3	TRBD2	16	-	TRBJ2-3	CASSLSTTSGTDTQYF	TGTGCCAGCAGCTTATCTACTACTAGCGGAACAGATACGCAGTATTTT
TRBV2	-	14	-	TRBJ1-5	CASSEQGVNQPQHF	TGTGCCAGCAGTGAACAAGGAGTCAATCAGCCCCAGCATTTT
TRBV7-2	TRBD1	15	-	TRBJ1-1	CASSLGTGVNTEAFF	TGTGCCAGCAGCCTAGGGACAGGGGTGAACACTGAAGCTTTCTTT
TRBV6-5	TRBD1	15	-	TRBJ1-2	CASSSRQGADYGYTF	TGTGCCAGCAGTTCTAGACAGGGGGCTGACTATGGCTACACCTTC
TRBV5-1	-	13	-	TRBJ1-2	CASSSEGGEGYTF	TGCGCCAGCAGCTCCGAAGGGGGGGAAGGCTACACCTTC
TRBV28	-	15	-	TRBJ2-7	CASTTMGGPSYEQYF	TGTGCCAGCACCACAATGGGGGGCCCTTCCTACGAGCAGTACTTC
TRBV19	-	12	-	TRBJ2-1	CASSIAQGEQFF	TGTGCCAGTAGTATAGCCCAAGGCGAGCAGTTCTTC
TRBV28	-	16	-	TRBJ2-1	CASRSGRFSSYNEQFF	TGTGCCAGCAGGAGTGGAAGGTTTAGCTCCTACAATGAGCAGTTCTTC
TRBV5-8	-	14	-	TRBJ1-2	CASNQGPGSYGYTF	TGTGCCAGCAATCAGGGGCCCGGTAGCTATGGCTACACCTTC
TRBV19	TRBD1	16	-	TRBJ1-5	CASSLRGRMVSQPQHF	TGTGCCAGTAGTTTAAGGGGGCGCATGGTAAGTCAGCCCCAGCATTTT
TRBV6-4	-	13	-	TRBJ1-1	CASAKEGDTEAFF	TGTGCCAGCGCCAAAGAGGGGGACACTGAAGCTTTCTTT
TRBV6-6	-	12	-	TRBJ1-5	CASSYRDQPQHF	TGTGCCAGCAGTTACCGGGACCAGCCCCAGCATTTT
TRBV21-1	-	17	-	TRBJ1-2	CASSNLDHSGRYYGYTF	TGTGCCAGCAGCAACCTGGACCACTCCGGAAGATACTATGGCTACACCTTC
TRBV19	-	15	few	TRBJ2-1	CASRGAFQSYNEQFF	TGTGCCAGCCGTGGGGCTTTTCAGTCCTACAATGAGCAGTTCTTC
TRBV12-5	-	11	-	TRBJ2-3	CASGGLDTQYF	TGTGCTAGTGGAGGGCTAGATACGCAGTATTTT
TRBV7-3	TRBD2	16	once	TRBJ2-7	CASSEGTSGASYEQYF	TGTGCCAGCAGCGAAGGGACTAGCGGGGCCTCCTACGAGCAGTACTTC
TRBV4-3	-	14	-	TRBJ2-7	CASSQEEAIGEQYF	TGCGCCAGCAGCCAAGAGGAGGCCATTGGGGAGCAGTACTTC
TRBV5-1	-	14	-	TRBJ1-3	CASSAGKSGNTIYF	TGCGCCAGCAGCGCCGGGAAATCTGGAAACACCATATATTTT
TRBV6-5	-	12	-	TRBJ2-5	CASSFLAGTQYF	TGTGCCAGCAGTTTTTTAGCTGGGACCCAGTACTTC
TRBV6-1	-	13	-	TRBJ2-7	CAGGRETSYEQYF	TGTGCCGGGGGCCGGGAAACCTCCTACGAGCAGTACTTC
TRBV6-1	TRBD1	13	-	TRBJ2-7	CASSSTGDYEQYF	TGTGCCAGCAGTTCCACAGGGGACTACGAGCAGTACTTC
TRBV7-2	-	14	-	TRBJ2-7	CASSLGLGSYEQYF	TGTGCCAGCAGCTTAGGGTTGGGTTCCTACGAGCAGTACTTC
TRBV30	-	13	once	TRBJ1-2	CAWSPSGVGGYTF	TGTGCCTGGAGTCCTTCGGGGGTCGGGGGCTACACCTTC
TRBV6-6	-	13	-	TRBJ1-1	CASEGARGTEAFF	TGTGCCAGCGAAGGGGCGCGCGGCACTGAAGCTTTCTTT
TRBV5-1	-	16	-	TRBJ2-3	CASSSRNFGGTDTQYF	TGCGCCAGCAGCTCCCGCAATTTTGGGGGCACAGATACGCAGTATTTT
TRBV19	-	16	-	TRBJ2-7	CASSIKAVTLGHEQYF	TGTGCCAGTAGTATCAAAGCGGTAACCTTAGGCCACGAGCAGTACTTC
TRBV18	-	13	once	TRBJ2-5	CASSPPNGETQYF	TGTGCCAGCTCACCACCGAACGGGGAGACCCAGTACTTC
TRBV7-9	-	15	once	TRBJ1-5	CASSLSGLSNQPQHF	TGTGCCAGCAGCTTATCAGGCCTTAGCAATCAGCCCCAGCATTTT
TRBV5-6	-	11	few	TRBJ2-3	CASSLVGTQYF	TGTGCCAGCAGCTTGGTAGGTACGCAGTATTTT
TRBV11-3	-	14	-	TRBJ2-7	CASSPSALSYEQYF	TGTGCCAGCAGCCCCAGTGCGTTGTCCTACGAGCAGTACTTC